These 20 T cell receptor beta chains originate from one sample sequenced in a study of blood T cell repertoires in COVID-19. Clones were read by immunoSEQ multiplex PCR, and TCRdb kept only the in-frame ones, dropping some. The sample consists of fewer than 50,000 clones, 60% to 80% of them appearing once. Sequences were obtained from peripheral blood. The source is an older man with acute or convalescent COVID-19.

This sequence joins TRBV7-9 and TRBJ1-1; D gene uncertain. V dropped 5 bases and J dropped 7 bases, with 8 bases sitting between them. This CDR3 has 11 residues. The germline gives CDR1 SEHNR, CDR2 FQNEAQ (reference sequence). The CDR3 bases are TGTGCCAGCAGCGTGACTGTTGAAGCTTTCTTT. As protein: CASSVTVEAFF.

The J gene is TRBJ2-3, the V gene TRBV2; TRBD1 agrees at 9 bases. The CDR3 spans 15 residues. Germline CDR1 reads SNHLY; CDR2 reads FYNNEI. Trimming cost V 7 bases and J 3 bases; bases outside gene matches: 8. CDR3 nucleotide sequence: TGTGCCAGCAAGAGAGGACAGGGGTGGACAGATACGCAGTATTTT. It translates to CASKRGQGWTDTQYF.

The chain couples TRBV19 to TRBJ1-1; D might be TRBD1 (6 bases). Germline V CDR1 and CDR2: LNHDA, SQIVND (reference sequence). V was clipped by 4 bases and J by 1 base, with 16 bases between them. The CDR3 sequence is 16 residues long. This CDR3 reads CASSTTVGDKNTEAFF. CDR3 DNA sequence: TGTGCCAGTAGTACCACTGTAGGGGACAAGAACACTGAAGCTTTCTTT.

The chain recombines TRBV4-2 with TRBJ2-3; possible D gene TRBD2, 5 bases. V shed 4 bases and J shed 1 base, with 9 bases lying between them. Germline lookup yields CDR1 LGHNA and CDR2 YNFKEQ. The CDR3 contains 14 residues. DNA of the CDR3: TGTGCCAGCAGCCGGCGGACTCGCACAGATACGCAGTATTTT. It yields the protein CASSRRTRTDTQYF.

The CDR3 here is CASSSLQGNTGELFF. The CDR3 nucleotides are TGTGCCAGCAGTTCTTTACAGGGGAACACCGGGGAGCTGTTTTTT. The chain is built from TRBV6-5 and TRBJ2-2; possible D gene TRBD1, 6 bases. Looked up from germline, CDR1 is MNHEY and CDR2 is SVGAGI. The CDR3 is 15 residues long. V lost 4 bases, J lost 1 base, and 10 bases lay in between.

This clone appeared once. The J gene is TRBJ2-3, the V gene TRBV6-2 or TRBV6-3; 10 bases line up with TRBD2. Germline values: CDR1 MNHEY, CDR2 SVGEGT. V shed 0 bases, J shed 0 bases, and the junction held 3 bases outside the gene matches. The CDR3 spans 17 residues. The CDR3 region has the DNA TGTGCCAGCAGTTACTCCAAACTAGCGGGGAGCACAGATACGCAGTATTTT. Translated: CASSYSKLAGSTDTQYF.

CDR3 amino acids: CASSLHDTSSYEQYF. In DNA form, the CDR3 reads TGTGCCAGCAGCTTGCATGACACTAGCTCCTACGAGCAGTACTTC. The chain recombines TRBV5-5 with TRBJ2-7, with D tentatively TRBD2 (5 bases). Germline values: CDR1 SGHKS, CDR2 YYEKEE (reference sequence). V lost 1 base to trimming and J lost 0 bases, with 11 bases between them. CDR3 size: 15 residues.

V is TRBV4-3 and J is TRBJ1-2; 10 bases fit TRBD1. Germline V gives CDR1 LGHNA, CDR2 YSLEER. After removal of 0 bases from V and 3 bases from J, the junction contained 10 bases not matched to a gene. There are 18 residues in the CDR3. The DNA for the CDR3 is TGCGCCAGCAGCCAAGATAGGGGGACAGGGGAGTTTTACTATGGCTACACCTTC. Protein product: CASSQDRGTGEFYYGYTF.

This rearrangement joins TRBV19 to TRBJ1-2; D unresolved. Trimming cost V 5 bases and J 0 bases, with 10 bases left between them. This CDR3 is built from 14 residues. Germline CDR1 reads LNHDA; CDR2 reads SQIVND (reference sequence). The CDR3 bases are TGTGCCAGTAGTGGAGGCAGATCTAACTATGGCTACACCTTC. This codes for CASSGGRSNYGYTF.

This clone was seen just once. This chain uses TRBV3-1 (or the pseudogene TRBV3-2) with TRBJ1-1; tentative D call: TRBD1 (5 bases). This CDR3 spans 15 amino acids. Trimming removed 1 base from V and 8 bases from J, with 17 bases in between. Germline assignment: CDR1 LGHDT and CDR2 YNNKEL (reference sequence). The CDR3 is CASSQGTGRNPEAFF. CDR3 sequence (DNA): TGTGCCAGCAGCCAAGGAACAGGAAGGAACCCCGAAGCTTTCTTT.

The count of this clone is one. V gene TRBV5-5 combines with J gene TRBJ2-7; 11 bases map to TRBD1. CDR1 is SGHKS and CDR2 is YYEKEE in the germline V gene (reference sequence). The CDR3 is 14 residues long. Trimming removed 3 bases from V and 7 bases from J; junction bases left unmatched: 6. The CDR3 loop reads CASSSGQGAGEQYF. The CDR3 DNA is TGTGCCAGCAGCTCTGGACAGGGGGCAGGGGAGCAGTACTTC.

The chain has TRBV4-3 and TRBJ2-1, with 7 bases fitting TRBD1. Germline V gene data show CDR1 as LGHNA and CDR2 as YSLEER. The CDR3 is 14 amino acids. J was trimmed by 10 bases and V by 3 bases; bases with no gene match: 9. The chain's CDR3 is CASSQRTGEREQFF. The CDR3 DNA reads TGCGCCAGCAGCCAGAGGACAGGTGAGAGGGAGCAGTTCTTC.

Worth noting for this clone: A junction end diverges from the germline sequence, so it may reflect a read error. The DNA of the CDR3 is TGTGCCTGGAGTCGGACAGCTACGCAGTATTTT. Translation gives CAWSRTATQYF. The rearrangement joins TRBV30 to TRBJ2-3; perhaps TRBD1 as D (6 bases). CDR1 is GTSNPN and CDR2 is SVGIG in the germline V gene (reference sequence). CDR3 length equals 11 residues.

The rearrangement uses TRBV6-4 and TRBJ2-5; 12 bases fit TRBD1. V dropped 6 bases and J dropped 4; count of bases not matched to a gene: 6. Germline-derived CDR1 and CDR2 are MRHNA and SNTAGT. The CDR3 spans 15 residues. CDR3 region: CASSPGQGAGETQYF. The CDR3 DNA follows: TGTGCCAGCAGCCCGGGACAGGGGGCAGGAGAGACCCAGTACTTC.

The gene calls are TRBV4-3 and TRBJ2-6; weak D call: TRBD2 (5 bases). Germline CDR1 and CDR2: LGHNA and YSLEER. This CDR3 has 19 amino acids. V was shortened by 1 base and J by 0 bases, with 16 bases between the two germline ends. The CDR3 bases are TGCGCCAGCAGCCAAGGAAAGCCGGGGTGGAGCTCTGGGGCCAACGTCCTGACTTTC. Its protein is CASSQGKPGWSSGANVLTF.

This chain uses TRBV6-2 or TRBV6-3 with TRBJ2-7; 15 bases fit TRBD2. From germline, CDR1 is MNHEY and CDR2 SVGEGT. V dropped 2 bases and J dropped 6; count of bases not matched to a gene: 2. The CDR3 consists of 15 residues. Here the CDR3 DNA reads TGTGCCAGCAGTTACGGACTAGCGGGGGGGCTCGAGCAGTACTTC. This codes for CASSYGLAGGLEQYF.

This rearrangement joins TRBV7-2 to TRBJ2-7; 7 bases are a match to TRBD2. The germline CDR1 and CDR2 sequences are SGHTA and FQGNSA. V gave up 4 bases and J gave up 1 base; unmatched junction bases: 10. The CDR3 spans 16 residues. The CDR3 spells CASSSGPGRGSYEQYF. The CDR3 region has the DNA TGTGCCAGCAGCTCAGGCCCAGGGAGGGGTTCCTACGAGCAGTACTTC.

A remark on this clone: The identical CDR3 is also encoded by other nucleotide sequences in the sample. J is TRBJ1-2 and V is TRBV7-2; 7 bases are a match to TRBD1. The CDR3 has 14 amino acids. The trim removed 1 base at V and 2 bases at J, leaving 1 base unmatched. Germline CDR1 SGHTA, CDR2 FQGNSA. The CDR3 here is CASSLDRGNYGYTF. For the CDR3, the DNA is TGTGCCAGCAGCTTAGACAGGGGAAACTATGGCTACACCTTC.

V is TRBV6-1 and J is TRBJ2-3, with 9 bases lining up with TRBD2. There are 15 residues in the CDR3. Germline V gene data show CDR1 as MNHNS and CDR2 as SASEGT. V lost 2 bases and J lost 2; bases outside the gene matches: 2. The CDR3 region has the DNA TGTGCCAGCAGTGAAATGGGACTAGCCACAGATACGCAGTATTTT. Protein: CASSEMGLATDTQYF.

The rearrangement uses TRBV6-5 and TRBJ1-6, with 9 nucleotides matching TRBD1. The length of the CDR3 is 15 residues. Trimming at V came to 8 bases and at J to 6 bases, leaving 8 bases not matched to a gene. In germline, CDR1 is MNHEY, CDR2 SVGAGI. CDR3 bases: TGTGCCAGCGGACGACAGGGGGTAACTAATTCACCCCTCCACTTT. Its translation is CASGRQGVTNSPLHF.